Listed below are T cell receptor beta chains from one sample, sequenced in a study of T cell repertoires in cytomegalovirus infection. TCRdb analysed the reads with MiXCR anew, one entry per CDR3 protein. The table records under 850,000 distinct CDR3 sequences, around 30% of them present only once. What these receptors recognize is not known. Sequences were derived from cultured PBMCs, sampled from culture after CMV antigen stimulation. The source is a human donor in good health (CMV status not recorded). Some clones in this sample may be carry-over from other donors' samples. The CDR3 runs from the conserved cysteine through the conserved F or W.

V: TRBV12-3/TRBV12-4; CDR3: CASNRIPTGGTDTQYF
V: TRBV28; CDR3: CASRGGAGPYNEQFF
V: TRBV7-1; CDR3: CASSSNRGSSYNEQSF
V: TRBV27; CDR3: CASSLRWGSVDTQYF
V: TRBV4-3; CDR3: CASSQDPAGANTGELFF
V: TRBV25-1; CDR3: CASSEGDGTSYEQYF
V: TRBV7-9; CDR3: CASSPRTGRGEQFF
V: TRBV6-6; CDR3: CASTIIRESNQPQHF
V: TRBV15; CDR3: CATSRDGYNEQFF
V: TRBV20-1; CDR3: CSAQEGATEAFF
V: TRBV19; CDR3: CASSIHDRGYEQFF
V: TRBV12-3/TRBV12-4; CDR3: CASSFTSLETQYF
V: TRBV7-2; CDR3: CASSVRTSGKATAHEQFF
V: TRBV7-2; CDR3: CASGTHMNTEAFF
V: TRBV5-3; CDR3: CASSPTSFKFNEQFF
V: TRBV7-2; CDR3: CASSLSGSYSNQPQHF
V: TRBV20-1; CDR3: CSARDLQKNNSPLHF
V: TRBV7-9; CDR3: CASSPAVGGPYEQYF
V: TRBV27; CDR3: CASRLLGGAHSPLHF
V: TRBV7-2; CDR3: CASSLAGGRNTEAFF
V: TRBV7-6; CDR3: CASSLPFGGNTGELFF
V: TRBV12-3/TRBV12-4; CDR3: CASSLVASLYQPQHF
V: TRBV30; CDR3: CAWSRNSGTEAFF
V: TRBV10-3; CDR3: CAISALSGGGSYNEQFF
V: TRBV20-1; CDR3: CSGSLSTDTQYF
V: TRBV10-3; CDR3: CAIRGGQGSYEQYF
V: TRBV20-1; CDR3: CSARRQGASYEQYF
V: TRBV2; CDR3: CASSLLVGEKLFF
V: TRBV10-3; CDR3: CAIPPEWRENVDEQFF
V: TRBV6-1; CDR3: CASIDRGRTHEQYF
V: TRBV27; CDR3: CASSLNSGPSYEQYF
V: TRBV7-2; CDR3: CASSRRGRGYQETQYF
V: TRBV7-9; CDR3: CASSLVGTHYGYTF
V: TRBV5-1; CDR3: CASSEYKSTDTQYF
V: TRBV20-1; CDR3: CSVIEAVRNSPLHF
V: TRBV12-3/TRBV12-4; CDR3: CASSLDLLSGNTIYF
V: TRBV20-1; CDR3: CSAIPPWASAHNEQFF
V: TRBV7-6; CDR3: CASRAGGGDTQYF
V: TRBV28; CDR3: CAITRRALSGHEQYF
V: TRBV7-8; CDR3: CASSLVAGLGYEQYF
V: TRBV20-1; CDR3: CSALRDTLTDTQYF
V: TRBV7-8; CDR3: CASSLRGAVVIGANVLTF
V: TRBV6-1; CDR3: CASYPGTGRGNEQFF
V: TRBV7-8; CDR3: CASSSKRGSTDTQYF
V: TRBV10-3; CDR3: CAIRGYWTENYGYTF
V: TRBV20-1; CDR3: CSAPREAGTYEQYF
V: TRBV18; CDR3: CASSPLFSGSIGELFF
V: TRBV7-9; CDR3: CASSILAGALQNTGELFF
V: TRBV7-8; CDR3: CASSQRHNSNQPQHF
V: TRBV2; CDR3: CASSAAGGPLYNEQFF
V: TRBV7-6; CDR3: CASSGAGTSGGHEQFF
V: TRBV4-3; CDR3: CASSQDPGQGAHEQYF
V: TRBV7-9; CDR3: CASSSRLAGGNIQYF
V: TRBV4-1; CDR3: CASSQEGLAGISEQFF
V: TRBV6-5; CDR3: CASSYLQTVEKLFF